This T cell receptor (beta chain) was recovered during a study of radiotherapy plus CTLA-4 blockade in lung cancer. General study points: An expansion of tumor-derived TCR clones occurred in blood after radiotherapy plus ipilimumab.

In regard to this clone: The antigen remains unidentified.

The assay was immunoSEQ multiplex PCR, and TCRdb's table has in-frame clones only and misses some. The sample yields tens of thousands of clones, roughly 80% seen once. It was focal radiation plus CTLA-4 blockade with ipilimumab that patients with chemo-refractory metastatic non-small-cell lung cancer received. This material consisted of peripheral blood, taken from a patient treated with radiotherapy plus ipilimumab. The origin of this receptor is a human donor with non-small cell lung cancer who had a partial response to radiotherapy plus ipilimumab.

CDR3 protein: CAWDGGNTGELFF. The CDR3 region has the DNA TGTGCCTGGGACGGGGGGAACACCGGGGAGCTGTTTTTT. J is TRBJ2-2 and V is TRBV30; D possibly corresponds to TRBD2 (6 bases). Trimming pared 5 bases from V and 1 base from J, leaving 8 bases between. The CDR3 runs to 13 residues. CDR1 is GTSNPN and CDR2 is SVGIG in the germline V gene (reference sequence).